One sample yielded the 6 T cell receptor beta chains listed below, sequenced in a study of response to subunit inactivated influenza vaccine. TCRdb reanalysed the RT-PCR reads using MiXCR and keeps one entry per CDR3 protein. The table lists around 200,000 distinct CDR3 sequences, around 9.2% of them singletons. This specimen consisted of non-naive T cells sorted from PBMCs, obtained on the day of vaccination. The receptors come from a man aged 50 to 60 who received an inactivated influenza vaccine.

This clonotype was seen a few times. The chain recombines TRBV11-2 with TRBJ1-5, with no clear D. In germline, CDR1 is SGHAT, CDR2 FQNNGV. V shed 4 bases and J shed 3 bases, with 4 bases lying between them. The length of the CDR3 is 12 residues. Written as DNA, the CDR3 is TGTGCCAGCAGCTCAAACAATCAGCCCCAGCATTTT. Protein product: CASSSNNQPQHF.

The rearrangement links TRBV4-3 to TRBJ2-2; unclear D gene. The CDR3 has 15 residues. V gave up 0 bases and J gave up 7 bases, with 12 bases separating them. Germline V gene sequence: CDR1 LGHNA, CDR2 YSLEER. The CDR3, as DNA: TGCGCCAGCAGCCAAGAACATACCTCGCGCGGGGAGCTGTTTTTT. As protein: CASSQEHTSRGELFF.

This clonotype was counted at least ten times. The chain links TRBV12-3 or TRBV12-4 to TRBJ2-1, with 11 bases matching TRBD2. The CDR3 totals 15 residues. Germline trimming cut 5 bases from V and 7 bases from J; bases unmatched to any gene: 7. CDR3 residues: CASSPGLAGMNEQFF. The CDR3 nucleotides are TGTGCCAGCAGTCCCGGACTAGCGGGCATGAATGAGCAGTTCTTC.

The sample holds a few counts of this clonotype. The genes are TRBV20-1 and TRBJ2-1; 9 nucleotides match TRBD1. The length of the CDR3 is 13 residues. Germline CDR1 reads DFQATT; CDR2 reads SNEGSKA (reference sequence). J was trimmed by 14 bases and V by 0 bases; bases with no gene match: 8. The CDR3 DNA is TGCAGTGCTAGAGATTTAGGGGACAGGGTCGAGTTCTTC. Its translation: CSARDLGDRVEFF.

This clonotype was seen many times. The chain couples TRBV29-1 to TRBJ2-1; D uncertain. The CDR3 is made up of 12 amino acids. Between the trimmed V and J ends, which lost 6 bases and 7 bases, there was a span of 13 bases. The germline CDR1 and CDR2 sequences are SQVTM and ANQGSEA. The CDR3 bases are TGCAGCGTCGCAAAAGGGAAAAATGAGCAGTTCTTC. Amino acids: CSVAKGKNEQFF.

This clonotype was found many times. CDR3 loop: CASSLTGDGNQPQHF. Here the CDR3 DNA reads TGCGCCAGCAGCTTAACAGGGGATGGCAATCAGCCCCAGCATTTT. V is TRBV5-1 and J is TRBJ1-5, with TRBD1 identical over 7 bases. Losses at the gene ends were 2 bases for V and 2 bases for J; bases not matched to a gene: 4. Germline loops: CDR1 SGHRS, CDR2 YFSETQ. This CDR3 spans 15 amino acids. Combining the CDR3 with reference TRBV5-1 and TRBJ1-5 gives the whole variable domain KAGVTQTPRYLIKTRGQQVTLSCSPISGHRSVSWYQQTPGQGLQFLFEYFSETQRNKGNFPGRFSGRQFSNSRSEMNVSTLELGDSALYLCASSLTGDGNQPQHFGDGTRLSIL.